This TCR beta chain was recorded in a study of blood T cells in healthy people across ages. Findings and limits, study-wide: Strong correlation linked observed beta diversity and percent naive T cells. Age advanced and TCR beta diversity per million T cells fell, roughly linearly. Unsorted PBMC input precluded a conclusive naive versus antigen-experienced comparison.

As for this clonotype: Its antigen remains unknown. One end of the junction fails to match germline, which may point to a read error.

Germline V CDR1 and CDR2: SGHDT, YYEEEE. The CDR3 is made up of 13 amino acids. Primers used in a second PCR of roughly 7 to 12 cycles were a sample-barcoded 5' primer and a J-beta primer mix. A template-switch adaptor containing 12 random nucleotides labeled each cDNA molecule. TCRdb re-called the 5' RACE reads through MiXCR, storing one row per CDR3 protein. The data show roughly 720,000 distinct CDR3 sequences, about 53% seen once. Sequencing was performed on blood. This chain uses TRBV5-6 with TRBJ2-7; D is unresolved. The TCR sequence derives from a man older than 75 in good health. The CDR3 DNA sequence: TGTGTCAGCCAAGAACGGAGCTCCTACGAGCAGTACTTC. It is translated as CVSQERSSYEQYF.